The present TCR beta chain was sequenced within a study of somatic mutations in cytotoxic T cells in rheumatoid arthritis. The CDR3 sequence is 16 residues long. The germline gives CDR1 MDHEN, CDR2 SYDVKM. V lost 6 bases and J lost 5; bases outside the gene matches: 10. Data came from immunoSEQ multiplex PCR; TCRdb stores just in-frame clones and leaves some out. The profile covers about 18,000 clones, with roughly four fifths appearing a single time and around 8.9% taken by the ten largest. Positively selected by magnetic beads, CD4+ and CD8+ cells were purity-checked by flow cytometry. As concerns this clone: The antigen is undetermined.

General observations from the study: Each of about an eighth of the roughly 65 patients had a largest CD8+ clone that made up more than 20% of CD8+ cells. Nobody adjusted the slight TRBV07 underrepresentation in rheumatoid arthritis patients for multiple comparisons. Levels of CD8+ T-cell clonality in rheumatoid arthritis patients were statistically indistinguishable from those seen in age-matched healthy controls, with no significant difference.

This TCR derives from an adult with rheumatoid arthritis. Sequencing input: CD8+ T cells sorted from blood. This chain links TRBV28 with TRBJ1-4; 9 bases match TRBD1. The CDR3 sequence: CASSWDREKPNEKLFF. CDR3 sequence (DNA): TGTGCCAGCAGCTGGGACAGGGAGAAGCCGAATGAAAAACTGTTTTTT. The variable domain in full, with the rest retrieved from reference TRBV28 and TRBJ1-4, is DVKVTQSSRYLVKRTGEKVFLECVQDMDHENMFWYRQDPGLGLRLIYFSYDVKMKEKGDIPEGYSVSREKKERFSLILESASTNQTSMYLCASSWDREKPNEKLFFGSGTQLSVL.